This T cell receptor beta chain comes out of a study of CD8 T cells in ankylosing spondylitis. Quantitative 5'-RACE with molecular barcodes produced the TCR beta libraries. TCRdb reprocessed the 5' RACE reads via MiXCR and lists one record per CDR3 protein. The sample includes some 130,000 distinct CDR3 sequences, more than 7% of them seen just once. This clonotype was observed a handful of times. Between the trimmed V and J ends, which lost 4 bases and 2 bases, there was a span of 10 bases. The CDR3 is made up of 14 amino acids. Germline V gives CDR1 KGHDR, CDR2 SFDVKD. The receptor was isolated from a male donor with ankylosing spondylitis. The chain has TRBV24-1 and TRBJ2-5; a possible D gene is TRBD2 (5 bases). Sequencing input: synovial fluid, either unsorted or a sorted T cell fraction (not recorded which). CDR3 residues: CATSDPGLQETQYF. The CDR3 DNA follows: TGTGCCACCAGTGACCCGGGGTTACAAGAGACCCAGTACTTC.